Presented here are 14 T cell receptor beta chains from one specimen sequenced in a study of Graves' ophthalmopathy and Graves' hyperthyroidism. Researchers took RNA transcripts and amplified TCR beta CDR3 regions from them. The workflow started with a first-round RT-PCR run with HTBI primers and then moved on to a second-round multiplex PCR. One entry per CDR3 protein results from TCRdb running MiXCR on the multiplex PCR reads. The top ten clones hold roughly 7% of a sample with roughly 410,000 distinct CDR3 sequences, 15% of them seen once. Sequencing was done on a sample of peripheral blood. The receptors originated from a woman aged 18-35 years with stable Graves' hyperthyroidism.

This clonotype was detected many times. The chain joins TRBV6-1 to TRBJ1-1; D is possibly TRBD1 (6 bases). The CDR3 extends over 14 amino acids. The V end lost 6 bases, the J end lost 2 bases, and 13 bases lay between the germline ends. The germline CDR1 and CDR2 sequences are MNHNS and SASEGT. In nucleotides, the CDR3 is TGTGCCAGCAGACAGGGCGCAATAAACACTGAAGCTTTCTTT. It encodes CASRQGAINTEAFF.

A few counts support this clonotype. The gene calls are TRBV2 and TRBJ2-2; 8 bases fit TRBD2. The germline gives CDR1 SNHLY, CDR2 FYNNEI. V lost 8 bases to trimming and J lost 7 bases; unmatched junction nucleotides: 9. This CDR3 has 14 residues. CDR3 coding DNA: TGTGCCAGCCGGCGGGGGGTGGAGGACGGGGAGCTGTTTTTT. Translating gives CASRRGVEDGELFF.

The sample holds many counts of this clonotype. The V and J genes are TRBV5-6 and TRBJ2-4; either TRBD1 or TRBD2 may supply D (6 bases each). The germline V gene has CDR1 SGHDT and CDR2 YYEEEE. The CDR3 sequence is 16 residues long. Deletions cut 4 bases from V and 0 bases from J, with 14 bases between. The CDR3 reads CASSLTGGSAKNIQYF. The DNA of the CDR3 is TGTGCCAGCAGCCTGACAGGAGGGTCAGCCAAAAACATTCAGTACTTC.

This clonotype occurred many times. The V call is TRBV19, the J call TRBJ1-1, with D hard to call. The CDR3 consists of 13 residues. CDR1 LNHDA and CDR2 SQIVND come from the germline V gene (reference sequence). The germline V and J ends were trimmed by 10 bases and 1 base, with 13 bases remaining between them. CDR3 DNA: TGTGCCACCGCGAGCAGGCAGAACACTGAAGCTTTCTTT. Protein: CATASRQNTEAFF.

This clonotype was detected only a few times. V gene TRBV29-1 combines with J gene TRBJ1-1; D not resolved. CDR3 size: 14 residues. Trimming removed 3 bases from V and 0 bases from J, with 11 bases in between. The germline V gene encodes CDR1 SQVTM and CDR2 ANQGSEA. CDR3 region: CSVDQLGMNTEAFF. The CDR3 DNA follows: TGCAGCGTTGATCAACTGGGCATGAACACTGAAGCTTTCTTT.

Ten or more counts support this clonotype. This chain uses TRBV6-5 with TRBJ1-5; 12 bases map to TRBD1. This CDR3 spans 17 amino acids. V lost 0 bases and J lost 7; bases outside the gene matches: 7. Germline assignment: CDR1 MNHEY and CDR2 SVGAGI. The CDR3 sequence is CASSYSGTGGAGQPQHF. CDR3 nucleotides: TGTGCCAGCAGTTACTCAGGGACAGGGGGCGCAGGACAGCCCCAGCATTTT.

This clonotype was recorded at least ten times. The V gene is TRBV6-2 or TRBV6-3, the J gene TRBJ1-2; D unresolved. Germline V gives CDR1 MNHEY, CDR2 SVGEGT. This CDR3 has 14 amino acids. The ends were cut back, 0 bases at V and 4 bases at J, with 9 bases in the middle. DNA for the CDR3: TGTGCCAGCAGTTACTCGGGCAGTAGCTATGGCTACACCTTC. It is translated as CASSYSGSSYGYTF.

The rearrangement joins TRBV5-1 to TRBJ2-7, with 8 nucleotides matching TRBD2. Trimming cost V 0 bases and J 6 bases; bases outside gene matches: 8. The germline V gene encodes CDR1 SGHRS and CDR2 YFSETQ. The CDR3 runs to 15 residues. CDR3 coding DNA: TGCGCCAGCAGCTTGGAAACCGGGGGGGCGGTCGAGCAGTACTTC. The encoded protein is CASSLETGGAVEQYF. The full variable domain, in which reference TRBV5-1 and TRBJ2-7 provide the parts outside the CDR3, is KAGVTQTPRYLIKTRGQQVTLSCSPISGHRSVSWYQQTPGQGLQFLFEYFSETQRNKGNFPGRFSGRQFSNSRSEMNVSTLELGDSALYLCASSLETGGAVEQYFGPGTRLTVT.

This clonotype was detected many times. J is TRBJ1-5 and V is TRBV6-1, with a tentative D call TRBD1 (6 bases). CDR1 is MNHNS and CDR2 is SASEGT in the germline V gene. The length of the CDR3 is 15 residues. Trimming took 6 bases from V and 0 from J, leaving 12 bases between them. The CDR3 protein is CASSPAGVSNQPQHF. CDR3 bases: TGTGCCAGCAGCCCGGCAGGGGTTAGCAATCAGCCCCAGCATTTT.

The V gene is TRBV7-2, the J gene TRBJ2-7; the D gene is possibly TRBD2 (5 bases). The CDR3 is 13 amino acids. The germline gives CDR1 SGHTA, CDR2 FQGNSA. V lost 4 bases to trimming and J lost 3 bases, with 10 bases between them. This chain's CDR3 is CASSWKTNYEQYF. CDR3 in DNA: TGTGCCAGCAGCTGGAAGACTAACTACGAGCAGTACTTC.

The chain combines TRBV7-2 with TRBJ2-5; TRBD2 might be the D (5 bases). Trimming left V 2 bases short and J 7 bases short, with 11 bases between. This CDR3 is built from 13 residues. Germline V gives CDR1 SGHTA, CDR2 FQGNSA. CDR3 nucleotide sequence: TGTGCCAGCAGCTTATCCCTCCGGGGGACCCAGTACTTC. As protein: CASSLSLRGTQYF.

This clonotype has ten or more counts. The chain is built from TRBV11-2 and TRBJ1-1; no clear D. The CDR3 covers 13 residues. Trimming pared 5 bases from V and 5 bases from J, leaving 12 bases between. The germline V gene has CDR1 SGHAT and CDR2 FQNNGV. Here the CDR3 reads CASSVVLGTEAFF. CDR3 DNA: TGTGCCAGCAGCGTGGTGCTGGGTACTGAAGCTTTCTTT. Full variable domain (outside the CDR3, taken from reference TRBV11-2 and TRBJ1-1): EAGVAQSPRYKIIEKRQSVAFWCNPISGHATLYWYQQILGQGPKLLIQFQNNGVVDDSQLPKDRFSAERLKGVDSTLKIQPAKLEDSAVYLCASSVVLGTEAFFGQGTRLTVV.

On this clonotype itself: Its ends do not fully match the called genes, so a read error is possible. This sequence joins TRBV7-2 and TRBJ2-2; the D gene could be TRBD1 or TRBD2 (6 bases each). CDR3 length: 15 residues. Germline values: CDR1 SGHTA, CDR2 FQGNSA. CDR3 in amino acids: CASSFRGPGTGELWF. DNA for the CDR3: TGTGCCAGCAGCTTTCGGGGGCCGGGGACCGGGGAGCTGTGGTTT.

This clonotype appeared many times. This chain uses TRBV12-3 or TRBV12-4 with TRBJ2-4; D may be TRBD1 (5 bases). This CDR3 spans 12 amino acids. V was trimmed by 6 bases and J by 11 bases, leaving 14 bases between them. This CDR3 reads CASSPDRQLQYF. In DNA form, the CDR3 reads TGTGCCAGCAGCCCCGATCGACAGCTTCAGTACTTC.